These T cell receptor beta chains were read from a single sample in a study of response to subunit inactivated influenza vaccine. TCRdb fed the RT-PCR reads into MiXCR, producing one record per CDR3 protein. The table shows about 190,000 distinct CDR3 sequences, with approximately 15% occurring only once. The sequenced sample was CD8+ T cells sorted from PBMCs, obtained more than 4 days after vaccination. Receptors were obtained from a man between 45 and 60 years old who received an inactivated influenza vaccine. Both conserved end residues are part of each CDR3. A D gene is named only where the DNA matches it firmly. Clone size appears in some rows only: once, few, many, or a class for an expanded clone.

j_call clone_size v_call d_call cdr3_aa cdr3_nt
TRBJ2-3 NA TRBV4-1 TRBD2 CASSLGLAGTSTDTQYF TGCGCCAGCAGCCTCGGACTAGCGGGGACGAGCACAGATACGCAGTATTTT
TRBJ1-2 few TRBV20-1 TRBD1 CSATKTGSNYGYTF TGCAGTGCTACTAAGACAGGGAGTAACTATGGCTACACCTTC
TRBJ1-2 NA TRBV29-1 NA CSVADQKGYTF TGCAGCGTTGCGGACCAAAAGGGCTACACCTTC
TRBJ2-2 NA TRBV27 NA CASSLANPGELFF TGTGCCAGCAGCTTAGCGAATCCCGGGGAGCTGTTTTTT
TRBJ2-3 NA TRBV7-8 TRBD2 CASSLVAGSTDTQYF TGTGCCAGCAGCTTAGTAGCGGGGTCCACAGATACGCAGTATTTT
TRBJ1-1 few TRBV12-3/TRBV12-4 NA CASSYRITEAFF TGTGCCAGCAGTTACAGGATTACTGAAGCTTTCTTT
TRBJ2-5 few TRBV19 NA CASSKTWERQETQYF TGTGCCAGTAGTAAAACTTGGGAGCGGCAAGAGACCCAGTACTTC
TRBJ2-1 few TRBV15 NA CATSEGGVAYNEQFF TGTGCCACCAGCGAGGGGGGAGTCGCTTACAATGAGCAGTTCTTC
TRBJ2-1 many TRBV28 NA CASSPGGEQFF TGTGCCAGCAGTCCCGGAGGTGAGCAGTTCTTC
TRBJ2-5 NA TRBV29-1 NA CSVVGLETEYF TGCAGCGTTGTAGGGCTCGAGACCGAGTACTTC
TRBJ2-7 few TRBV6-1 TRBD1 CASRLKQGVYDEQYF TGTGCCAGCAGGCTAAAACAGGGGGTATATGACGAGCAGTACTTC
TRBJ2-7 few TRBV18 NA CASSRKGPYEQYF TGTGCCAGCTCACGGAAGGGTCCCTACGAGCAGTACTTC
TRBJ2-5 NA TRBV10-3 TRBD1 CAISESIGQGFQETQYF TGTGCCATCAGTGAGTCGATAGGACAGGGGTTCCAAGAGACCCAGTACTTC
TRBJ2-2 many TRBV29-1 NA CSVEDVGELFF TGCAGCGTTGAGGACGTCGGGGAGCTGTTTTTT
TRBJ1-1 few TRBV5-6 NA CASSLTGTYMNTEAFF TGTGCCAGCAGCTTGACCGGGACGTACATGAACACTGAAGCTTTCTTT
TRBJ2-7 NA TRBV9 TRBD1 CASSNPRTGGSYEQYF TGTGCCAGCAGCAACCCTCGGACAGGGGGGTCCTACGAGCAGTACTTC
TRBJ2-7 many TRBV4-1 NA CASSTQPQGLAEWQYF TGCGCCAGCAGCACCCAACCCCAGGGGCTAGCGGAATGGCAGTACTTC
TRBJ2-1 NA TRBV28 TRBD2 CASSYHRLAGGLNEQFF TGTGCCAGCAGTTACCACCGACTAGCGGGAGGGCTCAATGAGCAGTTCTTC
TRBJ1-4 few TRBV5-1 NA CASSLVTDSLGKLFF TGCGCCAGCAGCTTGGTTACGGACAGCCTTGGGAAACTGTTTTTT
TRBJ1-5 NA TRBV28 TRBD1 CASSPDRLNQPQHF TGTGCCAGCAGTCCGGACAGGTTAAACCAGCCCCAGCATTTT
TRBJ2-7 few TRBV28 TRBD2 CASSLVAVAGAYEQYF TGTGCCAGCAGTTTGGTGGCTGTTGCGGGGGCCTACGAGCAGTACTTC
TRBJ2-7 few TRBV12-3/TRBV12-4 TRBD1 CASSYGTVYEQYF TGTGCCAGCAGTTACGGGACAGTCTACGAGCAGTACTTC
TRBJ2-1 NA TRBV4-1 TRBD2 CASGVTDERDYNEQFF TGCGCCAGCGGCGTTACGGATGAGCGGGACTACAATGAGCAGTTCTTC
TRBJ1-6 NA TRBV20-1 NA CSARDLGMEYSPLHF TGCAGTGCTAGAGATCTAGGGATGGAGTATTCACCCCTCCACTTT
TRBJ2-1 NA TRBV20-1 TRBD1 CSARGTGGGWNEQFF TGCAGTGCTAGAGGGACAGGGGGGGGATGGAATGAGCAGTTCTTC
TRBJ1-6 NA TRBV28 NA CASSFSGSSYNSPLHF TGTGCCAGCAGTTTTTCCGGGAGCTCCTATAATTCACCCCTCCACTTT
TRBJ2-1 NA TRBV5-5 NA CASSFFRNAKNNEQFF TGTGCCAGCAGCTTCTTCCGGAACGCAAAGAACAATGAGCAGTTCTTC
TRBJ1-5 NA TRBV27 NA CASSLQGENQPQHF TGTGCCAGCAGTCTACAGGGAGAAAATCAGCCCCAGCATTTT
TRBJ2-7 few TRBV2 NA CASSEVDRLSYEQYF TGTGCCAGCAGTGAAGTAGACAGGCTATCCTACGAGCAGTACTTC